This T cell receptor (beta chain) was obtained from a study of regulatory T cells in long-lasting Graves disease. This clonotype was found many times. What it binds is not known. J was trimmed by 8 bases and V by 6 bases; bases with no gene match: 11. Germline V gives CDR1 MDHEN, CDR2 SYDVKM. This CDR3 is built from 15 residues. Building the TCR beta libraries relied on iRepertoire HTBI primers, and CDR3 regions underwent Arm-PCR. One entry per CDR3 protein, called by TCRdb with MiXCR from the multiplex PCR reads. This table holds fewer than 450,000 distinct CDR3 sequences, about 15% found once. Time point specified: newly diagnosed GD, antithyroid drugs for less than 3 months. The authors made the TCR library using RNA they extracted from PBMCs. Study-level points and caveats: Gene preferences differed: TRBV28, TRBJ1-2, TRBJ2-5 in persistent cases.

This sample also belongs to another study, concerning T cells in Graves' hyperthyroidism and ophthalmopathy. That paper adds: Patients aged 18 to 65 had newly diagnosed hyperthyroidism lasting under 2 months. Most thyroid clonotypes expanded above 0.001 were also detected in blood.

This sample comprised peripheral blood mononuclear cells (PBMCs), obtained at new diagnosis, from a patient treated with antithyroid drugs. The receptor was derived from a woman aged 40 to 50 with Graves disease. The rearrangement uses TRBV28 and TRBJ2-1; TRBD2 aligns across 9 bases. CDR3 in DNA: TGTGCCAGCAGGCATAATAGCGGGAGTGTTGATGAGCAGTTCTTC. Amino acid sequence: CASRHNSGSVDEQFF. The full variable domain, with the rest looked up from reference TRBV28 and TRBJ2-1, is DVKVTQSSRYLVKRTGEKVFLECVQDMDHENMFWYRQDPGLGLRLIYFSYDVKMKEKGDIPEGYSVSREKKERFSLILESASTNQTSMYLCASRHNSGSVDEQFFGPGTRLTVL.